This entry describes one T cell receptor beta chain. This may stem from a read error, because a much larger clone lies one nucleotide away. Since no conserved phenylalanine or tryptophan closes the CDR3, a read error is the likely cause. Germline CDR1 is MNHNS and CDR2 is SASEGT. The trim removed 1 base at V and 8 bases at J, leaving 8 bases unmatched. The CDR3 consists of 15 residues. The template was RNA from unsorted bulk tissue. The library came from three nested PCR rounds adapted from ARM-PCR protocols. A single record per CDR3 protein comes from TCRdb applying MiXCR to the multiplex PCR reads. The sample lists approximately 120,000 distinct CDR3 sequences; 60% to 80% were seen once. This record comes from a study of tumor and adjacent non-tumor tissue in lung cancer. Study-level information: Patients comprised eleven to twelve adenocarcinoma, a couple of squamous cell carcinoma and 1 small cell lung cancer.

This TCR came from a woman aged 60-75 years with non-small cell lung cancer. Specimen: lung tumor tissue. The V call is TRBV6-1, the J call TRBJ2-4, with TRBD1 matching 7 bases. The DNA for the CDR3 is TGTGCCAGCAGTGAAGAGACAGGGTCGTGGGACATTCAGTACCTC. Translated, it gives CASSEETGSWDIQYL.